This record concerns one T cell receptor (beta chain) sequence. Its antigen is not known. These data come from a study of T cell repertoires in cytomegalovirus infection. V was clipped by 2 bases and J by 2 bases, with 19 bases between them. CDR3 size: 18 residues. The germline V gene has CDR1 SNHLY and CDR2 FYNNEI. TCRdb analysed the reads with MiXCR anew, one entry per CDR3 protein. The data contain 200,000 to 250,000 distinct CDR3 sequences, 35% to 40% of them seen just once; the ten biggest clones take up roughly three fifths. The chain joins TRBV2 to TRBJ2-1, with D possibly matching TRBD2 (7 bases). The sequence derives from a human donor in good health (CMV status not recorded). Some clones in this sample may be carry-over from other donors' samples. Sequencing was performed on CD8+ T cells from cultured PBMCs, taken from culture after CMV antigen stimulation. CDR3 sequence: CASSERGAGERPYNEQFF. The CDR3 nucleotides read TGTGCCAGCAGTGAACGGGGGGCGGGGGAACGTCCCTACAATGAGCAGTTCTTC.